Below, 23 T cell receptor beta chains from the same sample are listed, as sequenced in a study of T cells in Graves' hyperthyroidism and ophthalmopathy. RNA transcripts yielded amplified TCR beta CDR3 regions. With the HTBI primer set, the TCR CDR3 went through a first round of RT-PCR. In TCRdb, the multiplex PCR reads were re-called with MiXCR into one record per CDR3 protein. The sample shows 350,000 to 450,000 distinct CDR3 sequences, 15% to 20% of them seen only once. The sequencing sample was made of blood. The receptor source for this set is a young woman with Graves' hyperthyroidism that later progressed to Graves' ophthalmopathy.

CDR3 coding DNA: TGTGCCAGCAGTTTGAGGGGAGGGGGCGCAGATACGCAGTATTTT. This codes for CASSLRGGGADTQYF. The rearrangement links TRBV28 to TRBJ2-3, with D perhaps given as TRBD1 or TRBD2 (7 bases each). Per the germline V gene, CDR1 is MDHEN and CDR2 is SYDVKM. The CDR3 runs to 15 residues. V was cut by 3 bases and J by 4 bases, with 14 bases left in between.

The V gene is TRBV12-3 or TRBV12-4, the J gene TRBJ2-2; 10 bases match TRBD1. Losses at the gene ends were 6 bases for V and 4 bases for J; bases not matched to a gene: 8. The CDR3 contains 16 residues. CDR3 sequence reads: CASRPGTGDFTGELFF. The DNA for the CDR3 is TGTGCCAGCAGACCCGGGACAGGGGACTTCACCGGGGAGCTGTTTTTT.

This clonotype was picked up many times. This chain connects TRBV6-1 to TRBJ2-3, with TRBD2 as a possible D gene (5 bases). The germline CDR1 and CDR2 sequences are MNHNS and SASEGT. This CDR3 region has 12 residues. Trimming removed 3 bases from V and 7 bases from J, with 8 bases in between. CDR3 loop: CASSDPGNTQYF. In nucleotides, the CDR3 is TGTGCCAGCAGTGACCCCGGGAATACGCAGTATTTT.

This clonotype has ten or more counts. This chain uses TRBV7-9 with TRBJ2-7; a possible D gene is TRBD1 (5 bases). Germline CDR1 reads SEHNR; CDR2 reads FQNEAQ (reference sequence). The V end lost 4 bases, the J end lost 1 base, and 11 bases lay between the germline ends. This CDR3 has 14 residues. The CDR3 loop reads CASSSSTVSYEQYF. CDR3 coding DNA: TGTGCCAGCAGCTCATCGACAGTGTCCTACGAGCAGTACTTC.

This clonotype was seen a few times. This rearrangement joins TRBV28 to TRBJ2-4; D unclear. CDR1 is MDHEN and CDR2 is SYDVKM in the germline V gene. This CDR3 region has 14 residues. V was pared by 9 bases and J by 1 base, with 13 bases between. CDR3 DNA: TGTGCCAGTATGGACCCCGGGGCCAAAAACATTCAGTACTTC. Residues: CASMDPGAKNIQYF.

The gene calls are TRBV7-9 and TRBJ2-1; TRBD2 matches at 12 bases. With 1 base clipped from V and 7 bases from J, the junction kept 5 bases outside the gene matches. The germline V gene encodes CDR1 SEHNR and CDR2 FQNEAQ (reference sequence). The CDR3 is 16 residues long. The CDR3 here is CASSLGGGTSGNEQFF. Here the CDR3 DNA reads TGTGCCAGCAGCTTAGGCGGAGGGACTAGCGGGAATGAGCAGTTCTTC. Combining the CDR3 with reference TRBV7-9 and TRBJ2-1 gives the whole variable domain DTGVSQNPRHKITKRGQNVTFRCDPISEHNRLYWYRQTLGQGPEFLTYFQNEAQLEKSRLLSDRFSAERPKGSFSTLEIQRTEQGDSAMYLCASSLGGGTSGNEQFFGPGTRLTVL.

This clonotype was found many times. The CDR3 DNA reads TGCAGCGTTGAGACAGGAACGAACACTGAAGCTTTCTTT. Residues: CSVETGTNTEAFF. This chain links TRBV29-1 with TRBJ1-1; tentatively, D is TRBD1 (6 bases). This CDR3 comprises 13 residues. CDR1 and CDR2 from the germline V gene are SQVTM and ANQGSEA. Trimming stripped 3 bases from V and 1 base from J, with 9 bases between.

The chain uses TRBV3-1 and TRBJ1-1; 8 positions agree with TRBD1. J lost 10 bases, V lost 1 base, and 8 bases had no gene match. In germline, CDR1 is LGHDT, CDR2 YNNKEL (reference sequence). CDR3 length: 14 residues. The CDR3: CASSQGQGSRGAFF. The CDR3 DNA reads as TGTGCCAGCAGCCAAGGACAGGGGAGCAGGGGAGCTTTCTTT.

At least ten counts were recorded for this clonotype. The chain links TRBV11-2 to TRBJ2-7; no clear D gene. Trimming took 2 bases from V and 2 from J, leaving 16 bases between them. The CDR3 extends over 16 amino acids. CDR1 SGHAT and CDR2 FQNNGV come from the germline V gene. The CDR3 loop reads CASSLILGQAPYEQYF. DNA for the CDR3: TGTGCCAGCAGCTTAATATTGGGTCAGGCACCCTACGAGCAGTACTTC.

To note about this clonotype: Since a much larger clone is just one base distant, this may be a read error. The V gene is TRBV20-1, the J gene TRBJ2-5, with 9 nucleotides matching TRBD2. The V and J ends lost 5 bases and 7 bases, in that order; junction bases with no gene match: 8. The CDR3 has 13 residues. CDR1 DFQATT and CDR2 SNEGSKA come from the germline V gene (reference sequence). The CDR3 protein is CSAGGRGLGTQYF. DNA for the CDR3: TGCAGTGCTGGCGGGAGGGGCCTTGGGACCCAGTACTTC.

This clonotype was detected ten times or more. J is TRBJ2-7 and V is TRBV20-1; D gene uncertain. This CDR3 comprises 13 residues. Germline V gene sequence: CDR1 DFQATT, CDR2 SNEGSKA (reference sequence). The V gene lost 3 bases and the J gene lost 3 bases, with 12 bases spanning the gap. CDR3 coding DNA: TGCAGTGCTAGGACCCCGGGCTACTACGAGCAGTACTTC. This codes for CSARTPGYYEQYF.

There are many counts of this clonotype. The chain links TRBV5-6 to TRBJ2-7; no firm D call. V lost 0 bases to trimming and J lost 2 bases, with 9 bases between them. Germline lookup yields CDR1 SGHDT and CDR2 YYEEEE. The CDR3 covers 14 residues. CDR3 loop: CASSLAVSTYEQYF. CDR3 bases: TGTGCCAGCAGCTTGGCAGTGTCAACCTACGAGCAGTACTTC.

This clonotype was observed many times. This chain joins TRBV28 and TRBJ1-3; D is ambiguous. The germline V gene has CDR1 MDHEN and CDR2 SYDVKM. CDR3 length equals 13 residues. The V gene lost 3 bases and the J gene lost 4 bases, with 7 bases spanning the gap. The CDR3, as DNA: TGTGCCAGCAGTTTTTCGGGGGGAAACACCATATATTTT. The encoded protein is CASSFSGGNTIYF. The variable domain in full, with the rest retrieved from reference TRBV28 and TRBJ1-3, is DVKVTQSSRYLVKRTGEKVFLECVQDMDHENMFWYRQDPGLGLRLIYFSYDVKMKEKGDIPEGYSVSREKKERFSLILESASTNQTSMYLCASSFSGGNTIYFGEGSWLTVV.

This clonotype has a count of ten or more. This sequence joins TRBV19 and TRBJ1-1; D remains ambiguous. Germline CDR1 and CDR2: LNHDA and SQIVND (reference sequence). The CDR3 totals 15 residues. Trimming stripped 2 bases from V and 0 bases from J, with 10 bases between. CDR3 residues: CASSITGIMNTEAFF. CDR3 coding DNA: TGTGCCAGTAGTATAACTGGGATTATGAACACTGAAGCTTTCTTT.

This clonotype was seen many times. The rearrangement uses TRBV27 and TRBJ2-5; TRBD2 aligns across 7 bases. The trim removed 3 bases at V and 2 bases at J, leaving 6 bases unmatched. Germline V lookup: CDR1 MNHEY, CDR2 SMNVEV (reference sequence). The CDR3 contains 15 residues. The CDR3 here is CASSLSLAQQETQYF. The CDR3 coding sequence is TGTGCCAGCAGTTTGTCACTAGCGCAACAAGAGACCCAGTACTTC.

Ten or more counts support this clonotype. CDR3 residues: CATLQSGENSYEQYF. Written as DNA, the CDR3 is TGTGCCACACTGCAGAGCGGGGAGAACTCCTACGAGCAGTACTTC. V is TRBV2 and J is TRBJ2-7; 7 nucleotides match TRBD2. Germline V gene data show CDR1 as SNHLY and CDR2 as FYNNEI. The CDR3 has 15 amino acids. Losses at the gene ends were 10 bases for V and 0 bases for J; bases not matched to a gene: 12.

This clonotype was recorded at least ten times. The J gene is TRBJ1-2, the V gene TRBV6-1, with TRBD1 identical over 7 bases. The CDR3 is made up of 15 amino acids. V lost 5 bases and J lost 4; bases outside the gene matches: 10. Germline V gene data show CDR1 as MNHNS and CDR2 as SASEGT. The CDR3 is CASSSGQNILYGYTF. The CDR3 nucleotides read TGTGCCAGCAGTTCGGGACAGAACATTCTCTATGGCTACACCTTC.

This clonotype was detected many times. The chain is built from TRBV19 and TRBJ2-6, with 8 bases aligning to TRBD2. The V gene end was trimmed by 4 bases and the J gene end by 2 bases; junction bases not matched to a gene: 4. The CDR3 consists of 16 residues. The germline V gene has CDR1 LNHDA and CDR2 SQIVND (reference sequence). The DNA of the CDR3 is TGTGCCAGTAGTACTTACGGGGGGGCTGGGGCCAACGTCCTGACTTTC. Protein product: CASSTYGGAGANVLTF.

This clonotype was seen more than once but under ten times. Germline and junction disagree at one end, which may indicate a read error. The CDR3 region has the DNA TGTGCCAGCAGTTACGGAGCGGGAGGGGCCCCCCGCACAGATACGCAGTACTTT. Translating it yields CASSYGAGGAPRTDTQYF. The genes are TRBV6-5 and TRBJ2-3; the match to TRBD2 covers 10 bases. The length of the CDR3 is 18 residues. Germline lookup yields CDR1 MNHEY and CDR2 SVGAGI.

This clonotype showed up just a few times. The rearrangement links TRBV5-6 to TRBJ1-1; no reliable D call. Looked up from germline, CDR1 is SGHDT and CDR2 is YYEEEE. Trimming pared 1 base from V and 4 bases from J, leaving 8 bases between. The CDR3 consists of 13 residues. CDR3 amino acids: CASSLSMSTEAFF. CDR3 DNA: TGTGCCAGCAGCTTGTCCATGAGCACTGAAGCTTTCTTT.

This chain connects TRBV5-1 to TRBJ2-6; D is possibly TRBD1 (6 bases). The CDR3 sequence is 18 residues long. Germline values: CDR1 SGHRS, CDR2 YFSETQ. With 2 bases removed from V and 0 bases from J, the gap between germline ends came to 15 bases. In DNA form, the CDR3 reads TGCGCCAGCAGCTTTAAGGGACACCCGAGCTCTGGGGCCAACGTCCTGACTTTC. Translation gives CASSFKGHPSSGANVLTF.

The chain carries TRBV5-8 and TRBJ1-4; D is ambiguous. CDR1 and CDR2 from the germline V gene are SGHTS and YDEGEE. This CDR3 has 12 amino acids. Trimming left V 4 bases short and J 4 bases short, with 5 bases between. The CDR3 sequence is CASSPSNEKLFF. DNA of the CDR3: TGTGCCAGCAGCCCCAGTAATGAAAAACTGTTTTTT.

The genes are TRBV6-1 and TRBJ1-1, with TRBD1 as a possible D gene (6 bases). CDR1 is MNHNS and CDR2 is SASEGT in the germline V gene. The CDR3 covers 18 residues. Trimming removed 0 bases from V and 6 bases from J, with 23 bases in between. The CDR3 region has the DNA TGTGCCAGCAGTGAAGCGGGTTTAATTCTGCAGGGGCGGGCTGAAGCTTTCTTT. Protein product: CASSEAGLILQGRAEAFF.